A selection of T cell receptor beta chains follows, all from one sample in a study of T cells after yellow fever vaccination. TCRdb redid the calling of the 5' RACE reads with MiXCR, one entry per CDR3 protein. This sample carries approximately 550,000 distinct CDR3 sequences, roughly 12% of them seen once, and the ten largest clones take about 14%. The sequences come from PBMCs, collected on the day of the yellow fever booster vaccination. The receptors originated from a man aged 25 to 40 who received the YFV17D yellow fever vaccine. CDR3s include the opening cysteine and the closing phenylalanine or tryptophan. D genes are given only for firm matches. Size is omitted from some rows. Given values are once, few, many or a class for expanded clones.

clone_size j_call v_call d_call cdr3_nt cdr3_aa
many TRBJ1-1 TRBV19 TRBD1 TGTGCCAGTAGACCAGGGGGTCGTGGGAACACTGAAGCTTTCTTT CASRPGGRGNTEAFF
few TRBJ2-7 TRBV12-3/TRBV12-4 TRBD1 TGTGCCACCGCAAGGACAGGGGGCAGCTACGAGCAGTACTTC CATARTGGSYEQYF
. TRBJ2-2 TRBV20-1 TRBD2 TGCAGTGCTACCAGCGGGAGCCACACCGGGGAGCTGTTTTTT CSATSGSHTGELFF
. TRBJ2-5 TRBV27 . TGTGCCACAGCGGGTTCGTACCAAGAGACCCAGTACTTC CATAGSYQETQYF
. TRBJ2-7 TRBV5-1 . TGCGCCAGCAGCTTGATCCCGCTAGCGAGAGAGTACTACGAGCAGTACTTC CASSLIPLAREYYEQYF
few TRBJ2-1 TRBV9 . TGTGCCAGCAGCGCAACCGGGACGTCCTACAATGAGCAGTTCTTC CASSATGTSYNEQFF
many TRBJ2-3 TRBV7-2 TRBD1 TGTGCCAGCAGCCGGGACAGGGACGATACGCAGTATTTT CASSRDRDDTQYF
many TRBJ2-7 TRBV20-1 . TGCAGTGCTAGTCCGAGCGACGAGCAGTACTTC CSASPSDEQYF
. TRBJ2-7 TRBV19 TRBD1 TGTGCCAGTAGTAACACAGGGGGCTCCTACGAGCAGTACTTC CASSNTGGSYEQYF
. TRBJ2-7 TRBV5-1 . TGCGCCAGCAGCTTGTTCCCCCCCGCAGACGAGCAGTACTTC CASSLFPPADEQYF
. TRBJ1-3 TRBV7-2 . TGTGCCAGCAGCTTAGTAGGATCTACTGGAAACACCATATATTTT CASSLVGSTGNTIYF
. TRBJ2-2 TRBV30 . TGTGCCTGGAGAGACGAGGGCAGCCACACCGGGGAGCTGTTTTTT CAWRDEGSHTGELFF
. TRBJ2-5 TRBV14 TRBD1 TGTGCCAGCAGCCGCTCAGGGGGCTGGGAGACCCAGTACTTC CASSRSGGWETQYF
few TRBJ1-2 TRBV5-1 . TGCGCCAGCAGCTTGGACCCCGGGGGCGGCTATGGCTACACCTTC CASSLDPGGGYGYTF
. TRBJ2-5 TRBV5-6 TRBD2 TGTGCCAGCAGCTTGGAGGGCGGGAGCCGCCGAGAGACCCAGTACTTC CASSLEGGSRRETQYF
. TRBJ2-7 TRBV27 . TGTGCCAGCAGTTTGATGACAGGTGTCTACGAGCAGTACTTC CASSLMTGVYEQYF